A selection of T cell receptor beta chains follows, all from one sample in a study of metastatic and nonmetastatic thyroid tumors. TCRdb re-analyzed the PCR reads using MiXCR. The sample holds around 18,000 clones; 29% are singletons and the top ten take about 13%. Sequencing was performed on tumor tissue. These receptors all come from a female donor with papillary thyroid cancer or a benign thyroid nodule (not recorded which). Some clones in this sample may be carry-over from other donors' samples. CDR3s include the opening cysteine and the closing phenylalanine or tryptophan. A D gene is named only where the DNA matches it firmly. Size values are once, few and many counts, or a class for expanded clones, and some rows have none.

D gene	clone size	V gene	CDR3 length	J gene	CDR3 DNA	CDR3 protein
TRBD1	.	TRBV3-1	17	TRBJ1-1	TGTGCCAGCAGCCAAGATCCGCGGGACAGGGAGACCACTGAAGCTTTCTTT	CASSQDPRDRETTEAFF
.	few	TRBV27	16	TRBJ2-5	TGTGCCAGCAGTTTATACGGGGGAAAGTACCAAGAGACCCAGTACTTC	CASSLYGGKYQETQYF
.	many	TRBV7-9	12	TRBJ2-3	TGTGCCAGCTCGACGGAAGCAGATACGCAGTATTTT	CASSTEADTQYF
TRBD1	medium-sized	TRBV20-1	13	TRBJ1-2	TGCAGTGCGCCGACAGGGAGTAATTTTGGCTACACCTTC	CSAPTGSNFGYTF
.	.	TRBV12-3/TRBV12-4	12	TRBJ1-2	TGTGCCAGCAGTTTTAGTAGGGCAGGCTACACCTTC	CASSFSRAGYTF
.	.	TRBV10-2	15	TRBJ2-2	TGCGCCAGCAGTGAGTCTCGCCAGAACACCGGGGAGCTGTTTTTT	CASSESRQNTGELFF
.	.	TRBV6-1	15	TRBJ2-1	TGTGCCAGTTCCTCCAACGGGGTCCCCTACAATGAGCAGTTCTTC	CASSSNGVPYNEQFF
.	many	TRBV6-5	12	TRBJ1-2	TGTGCCAGCAGTTATGGTACCTATGGCTACACCTTC	CASSYGTYGYTF
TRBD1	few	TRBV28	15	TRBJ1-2	TGTGCCAGCAGGGGAATGGACAGGGGGATTAATGGCTACACCTTC	CASRGMDRGINGYTF
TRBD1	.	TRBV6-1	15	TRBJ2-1	TGTGCCAGCAGCCCGACAGGGGGGGACTACAATGAGCAGTTCTTC	CASSPTGGDYNEQFF
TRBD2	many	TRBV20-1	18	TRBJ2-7	TGCAGTGCTAGAGCTGATGGGCTAGCGGGGAACCCGCGTGTGGAGCAGTACTTC	CSARADGLAGNPRVEQYF
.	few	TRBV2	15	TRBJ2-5	TGTGCCAGCACACGGAGGACACAGTACCAAGAGACCCAGTACTTC	CASTRRTQYQETQYF
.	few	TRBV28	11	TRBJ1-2	TGTGCCAGCAGTTTATGGCGGGGCTACACCTTC	CASSLWRGYTF
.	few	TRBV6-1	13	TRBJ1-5	TGTGCCAGCAGGGGCCTGGGCAATCAGCCCCAGCATTTT	CASRGLGNQPQHF
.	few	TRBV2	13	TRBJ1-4	TGTGCCAGCAAGGGTCAGGGAGAGAAAAAACTGTTTTTT	CASKGQGEKKLFF
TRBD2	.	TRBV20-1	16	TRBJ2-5	TGCAGTGCTAGAGGGGAATTAGCGGGAGGATGGGAGACCCAGTACTTC	CSARGELAGGWETQYF
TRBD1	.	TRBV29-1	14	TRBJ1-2	TGCAGCGTTGAAGATTTGACAGGGAACTATGGCTACACCTTC	CSVEDLTGNYGYTF
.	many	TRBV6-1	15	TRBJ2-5	TGTGCCAGCAGGAGAGGGGTGGGAAGGAGGGAGACCCAGTACTTC	CASRRGVGRRETQYF
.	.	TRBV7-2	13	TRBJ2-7	TGTGCCAGCAGCGTAGGAGGAGCCTACGAGCAGTACTTC	CASSVGGAYEQYF
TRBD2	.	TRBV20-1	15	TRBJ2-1	TGCAGTGCTAGACCCGGGACTAGCCCTAGCAATGAGCAGTTCTTC	CSARPGTSPSNEQFF
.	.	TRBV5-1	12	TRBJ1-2	TGCGCCAGCAGCCCGGGGAACTATGGCTACACCTTC	CASSPGNYGYTF
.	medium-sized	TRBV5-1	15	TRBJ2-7	TGCGCCAGCAGCTTGGATAGGGGAAGTTTCTACGAGCAGTACTTC	CASSLDRGSFYEQYF
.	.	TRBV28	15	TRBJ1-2	TGTGCCAGCAGTCCCTGGGCCAGCTGGGTTTATGGCTACACCTTC	CASSPWASWVYGYTF
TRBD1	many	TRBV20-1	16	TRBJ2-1	TGCAGTGCTATCCGACAGGGCTCTATATCCTACAATGAGCAGTTCTTC	CSAIRQGSISYNEQFF
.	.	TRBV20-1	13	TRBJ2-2	TGCAGTGCGCAAAACAGCCACACCGGGGAGCTGTTTTTT	CSAQNSHTGELFF
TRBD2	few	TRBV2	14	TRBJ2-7	TGTGCCAGCAGGGTTGCGGGAGGTTCCTACGAGCAGTACTTC	CASRVAGGSYEQYF
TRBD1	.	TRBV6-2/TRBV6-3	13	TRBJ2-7	TGTGCCAGCAGTTACGGACAGGGCGACGAGCAGTACTTC	CASSYGQGDEQYF
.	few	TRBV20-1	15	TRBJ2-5	TGCAGTGCTAGAGATTCGGAGGGCCTGACAGAGACCCAGTACTTC	CSARDSEGLTETQYF
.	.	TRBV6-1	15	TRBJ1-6	TGTGCCAGCCTCTTCACCTCCTCCTATAAGTCACCCCTCCACTTT	CASLFTSSYKSPLHF
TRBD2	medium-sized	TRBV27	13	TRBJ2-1	TGTGCCAGCAGTACTAGCGGCTACAATGAGCAGTTCTTC	CASSTSGYNEQFF
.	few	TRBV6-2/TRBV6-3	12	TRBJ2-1	TGTGCCATTTCGGACTCCTACAATGAGCAGTTCTTC	CAISDSYNEQFF
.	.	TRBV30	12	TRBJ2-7	TGTGCCTGGAGTGTTCGGCTATACGAGCAGTACTTC	CAWSVRLYEQYF
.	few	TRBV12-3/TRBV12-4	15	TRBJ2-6	TGTGCCAGCAGCCCCGGGGTCGCTGGGGCCAACGTCCTGACTTTC	CASSPGVAGANVLTF
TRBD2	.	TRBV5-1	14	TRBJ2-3	TGCGCCAGCAGCCCGGGACTAGCGGCAGATACGCAGTATTTT	CASSPGLAADTQYF
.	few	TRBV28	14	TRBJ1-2	TGTGCCAGCAGTCGGACCCGGGTCCTTAATGGCTACACCTTC	CASSRTRVLNGYTF
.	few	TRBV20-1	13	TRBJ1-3	TGCAGTGCCTGGACAGTGGACGGAAACACCATATATTTT	CSAWTVDGNTIYF
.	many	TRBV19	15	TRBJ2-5	TGTGCCAGTAGTCCCACGACCGACCGGGAAGAGGCCCAGTACTTC	CASSPTTDREEAQYF
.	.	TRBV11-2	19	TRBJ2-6	TGTGCCAGCAGCTTAGTAACCCAGCGCCTACTCTCTGGGGCCAACGTCCTGACTTTC	CASSLVTQRLLSGANVLTF
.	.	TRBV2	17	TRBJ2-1	TGTGCCAGCAGTGAAAACAGGGGCGGGAGCTCCTACAATGAGCAGTTCTTC	CASSENRGGSSYNEQFF
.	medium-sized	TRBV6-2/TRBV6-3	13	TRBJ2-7	TGTGCCAGCAGCCTTCAGGGGATCTACGAGCAGTACTTC	CASSLQGIYEQYF
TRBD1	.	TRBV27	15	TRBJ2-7	TGTGCCAGCAGGAAAATCCGGGACAGGTCCTACGAGCAGTACTTC	CASRKIRDRSYEQYF
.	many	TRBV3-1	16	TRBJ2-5	TGTGCCAGCAGCCAAGATAAACGGGCCTTAGAGGAGACCCAGTACTTC	CASSQDKRALEETQYF
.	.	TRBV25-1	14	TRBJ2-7	TGTGCCAGCAGTGAAACTGGGGAGTCGGACGAGCAGTACTTC	CASSETGESDEQYF
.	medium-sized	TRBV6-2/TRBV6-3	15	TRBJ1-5	TGTGCCAGCAGTTACTCGGCAGGAGGTACTCAGCCCCAGCATTTT	CASSYSAGGTQPQHF
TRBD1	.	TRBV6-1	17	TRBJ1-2	TGTGCCAGCAGTGGGACAGGGGGCTCCCCATTGGACTATGGCTACACCTTC	CASSGTGGSPLDYGYTF
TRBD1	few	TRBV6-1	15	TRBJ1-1	TGTGCCAGCAGTGCCGGGACAGGGGATTGGACTGAAGCTTTCTTT	CASSAGTGDWTEAFF